This TCR beta chain is drawn from a study of cytomegalovirus exposure and HLA in healthy donors. The PCR used 60 Vbeta and 13 Jbeta primers. Clones were sequenced by immunoSEQ multiplex PCR, and TCRdb holds only the in-frame ones, with some missing. There are about 140,000 clones in the sample; more than 75% occur only once, and 3% to 3.5% lies in the top ten. The ends were cut back, 6 bases at V and 7 bases at J, with 13 bases in the middle. This CDR3 has 13 residues. Germline-derived CDR1 and CDR2 are MNHEY and SMNVEV (reference sequence). The receptor was derived from a female donor in good health and CMV-seronegative. The chain uses TRBV27 and TRBJ2-1; D unclear. Sequencing was performed on PBMCs. In nucleotides, the CDR3 is TGTGCCAGCAGCCTCAGCGCGTCGAATGAGCAGTTCTTC. Amino acid sequence: CASSLSASNEQFF.